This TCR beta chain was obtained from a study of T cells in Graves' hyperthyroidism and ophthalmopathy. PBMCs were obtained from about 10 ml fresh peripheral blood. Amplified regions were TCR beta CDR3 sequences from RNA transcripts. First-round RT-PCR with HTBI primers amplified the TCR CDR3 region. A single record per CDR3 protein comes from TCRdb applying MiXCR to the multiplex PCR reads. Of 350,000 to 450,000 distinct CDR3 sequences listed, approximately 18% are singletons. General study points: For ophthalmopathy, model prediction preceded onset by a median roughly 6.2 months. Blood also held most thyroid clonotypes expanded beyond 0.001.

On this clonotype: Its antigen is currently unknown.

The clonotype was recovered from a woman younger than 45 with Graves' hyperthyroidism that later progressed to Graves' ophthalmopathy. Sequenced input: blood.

This CDR3 reads CASSELMTGTDTQYF. The CDR3 DNA reads as TGTGCCAGCAGTGAATTAATGACAGGAACAGATACGCAGTATTTT. The chain couples TRBV25-1 to TRBJ2-3, with D maybe TRBD1 (6 bases). CDR1 and CDR2 (germline): MGHDK, SYGVNS. CDR3 length: 15 amino acids. Between the trimmed V and J ends, which lost 1 base and 3 bases, there was a span of 11 bases.